Below, one T cell receptor beta chain is given with its context. Its antigen is still unknown. A single record per CDR3 protein comes from TCRdb applying MiXCR to the RT-PCR reads. This table holds under 750,000 distinct CDR3 sequences, 10% to 15% found once. The sample belongs to a study of response to subunit inactivated influenza vaccine. The CDR3 contains 16 residues. CDR1 and CDR2 (germline): SGDLS, YYNGEE. V lost 0 bases and J 0 bases, leaving 10 bases between the germline ends. Overall study findings and caveats: The authors proposed limited new T cell recruitment per seasonal influenza vaccination.

Sequencing was performed on PBMCs from blood, taken on the day of vaccination. The chain uses TRBV9 and TRBJ1-3; weak D call: TRBD1 (5 bases). This clonotype was obtained from a man aged 50-60 years who received an inactivated influenza vaccine. The CDR3 region has the DNA TGTGCCAGCAGCGTAGGTGGAAGGGGCTCTGGAAACACCATATATTTT. This sequence encodes CASSVGGRGSGNTIYF.